This TCR beta chain was documented in a study of CD8+CD57+ T cells in acquired aplastic anemia. Looking at the study overall: Sorted CD4+ and CD8+ cell DNA averaged roughly 3.2 ug.

Per germline, CDR1 LNHDA and CDR2 SQIVND (reference sequence). V lost 1 base and J 0 bases, leaving 16 bases between the germline ends. The CDR3 spans 19 residues. The authors sequenced patients whose flow cytometry had shown CD8+CD57+ cell expansion. Both TCR beta VDJ combination and CDR3 sequence profiling were carried out. Genomic DNA was the template for this profiling. MiXCR, run by TCRdb on the reads, gives a single entry per CDR3 protein. The sample carries a few hundred thousand distinct CDR3 sequences, less than 60% recorded once. This sequence was found in a human donor with aplastic anemia. This sequence joins TRBV19 and TRBJ1-6, with D perhaps matching TRBD1 (6 bases). Sequencing was performed on sorted CD4+, CD8+, or CD8+CD57+ T cells (not recorded which) from PBMCs. DNA for the CDR3: TGTGCCAGTAGTATAGCCCCGGGACACCGACGCTCCTATAATTCACCCCTCCACTTT. Translated: CASSIAPGHRRSYNSPLHF.